This TCR beta chain originates from a study of early T cells in non-severe SARS-CoV-2 infection. In the study overall: The authors sequenced bulk RNA from unsorted whole blood, leaving chains unpaired. General study points: There was a bias toward anti-spike CD8 responses in VDJdb matching, which missed private and CD4 specificities.

The CDR3 contains 17 residues. With V trimmed by 1 base and J by 8 bases, 6 bases remained unmatched. CDR1 and CDR2 from the germline V gene are MNHEY and SVGAGI. About this clonotype itself: Its cognate antigen is unknown.

Individual cDNA molecules were tagged with unique molecular identifiers. In TCRdb, the 5' RACE reads were re-called with MiXCR into one record per CDR3 protein. This sample has about 64,000 distinct CDR3 sequences, with 18% found just once. The clonotype originates from an adult who was a healthcare worker with PCR-confirmed SARS-CoV-2 infection or an uninfected control (not recorded which). The rearrangement joins TRBV6-5 to TRBJ2-2; 14 bases are a match to TRBD2. The source was whole blood, collected at baseline. The CDR3 spells CASSYYGTSGSSGELFF. The CDR3 bases are TGTGCCAGCAGTTACTACGGGACTAGCGGGAGTTCGGGGGAGCTGTTTTTT.